The rows below give T cell receptor beta chains drawn from one sample of a study of T cells in Graves' hyperthyroidism and ophthalmopathy. TCRdb ran MiXCR on the multiplex PCR reads and lists one entry per CDR3 protein. The sample has some 180,000 distinct CDR3 sequences, about 17% seen once. Input material: blood. The receptors were gathered from a woman aged 45-65 years with Graves' hyperthyroidism. Each CDR3 is given without its conserved first and last residue. The order of the fields is CDR3 protein, D gene, V gene, J gene. A D gene is named only where the DNA matches it firmly.

CDR3: ASSQDPRPGEGTEAF
D: .
V: TRBV4-2
J: TRBJ1-1

CDR3: SAAGSGRDDEQF
D: TRBD2
V: TRBV20-1
J: TRBJ2-1

CDR3: ASSAHSLAPYEQY
D: .
V: TRBV9
J: TRBJ2-7

CDR3: SARGFSKVYEQY
D: .
V: TRBV20-1
J: TRBJ2-7

CDR3: ATSDLGQPQH
D: .
V: TRBV24-1
J: TRBJ1-5

CDR3: ASSSKMGRYNEQF
D: .
V: TRBV5-1
J: TRBJ2-1

CDR3: SARLAGASRVETQY
D: TRBD2
V: TRBV20-1
J: TRBJ2-5

CDR3: ASSQPLAGLADNEQF
D: TRBD2
V: TRBV5-4
J: TRBJ2-1

CDR3: ASSSGSHQPQH
D: .
V: TRBV11-3
J: TRBJ1-5

CDR3: ASSPTPSSGDFSYNEQF
D: TRBD2
V: TRBV11-2
J: TRBJ2-1

CDR3: ASSYAGRHPEQY
D: .
V: TRBV6-5
J: TRBJ2-7

CDR3: ASSLGGSRAYEQY
D: TRBD2
V: TRBV13
J: TRBJ2-7

CDR3: ASTMPGGGKTQY
D: TRBD2
V: TRBV6-1
J: TRBJ2-5

CDR3: SARDPSRNQPQH
D: .
V: TRBV20-1
J: TRBJ1-5

CDR3: ASSIGDTFAYGYT
D: .
V: TRBV19
J: TRBJ1-2

CDR3: ASSWRYEQY
D: .
V: TRBV28
J: TRBJ2-7

CDR3: ASSEEPQGVSGYT
D: .
V: TRBV6-1
J: TRBJ1-2

CDR3: ASTFLRGRNEQF
D: .
V: TRBV12-3/TRBV12-4
J: TRBJ2-1

CDR3: ASSYRGVANEKLF
D: .
V: TRBV28
J: TRBJ1-4

CDR3: ASSFGQVNTGELF
D: TRBD1
V: TRBV12-3/TRBV12-4
J: TRBJ2-2

CDR3: ASSFYEPIDEQY
D: .
V: TRBV12-3/TRBV12-4
J: TRBJ2-7

CDR3: ASTRGPNTGELF
D: .
V: TRBV11-3
J: TRBJ2-2

CDR3: ASSPGQPFEQY
D: TRBD1
V: TRBV12-3/TRBV12-4
J: TRBJ2-7

CDR3: ASSQDLAGFQPQH
D: .
V: TRBV4-1
J: TRBJ1-5

CDR3: ASSQDQGFVQETQY
D: .
V: TRBV4-1
J: TRBJ2-5

CDR3: ASSPNGQPQH
D: .
V: TRBV28
J: TRBJ1-5

CDR3: ASSNSDGADTQY
D: .
V: TRBV7-3
J: TRBJ2-3

CDR3: ASSQQREMGNEQF
D: TRBD2
V: TRBV4-1
J: TRBJ2-1

CDR3: ASSLVPDLTEAF
D: .
V: TRBV11-2
J: TRBJ1-1

CDR3: ASSLASTSTYEQY
D: .
V: TRBV5-1
J: TRBJ2-7

CDR3: ASSVGSPDTQY
D: .
V: TRBV9
J: TRBJ2-3

CDR3: ASSLGGRAEAF
D: .
V: TRBV28
J: TRBJ1-1

CDR3: ASSRGVAGGENEQF
D: TRBD2
V: TRBV7-3
J: TRBJ2-1

CDR3: ASSIAPYEQY
D: .
V: TRBV19
J: TRBJ2-7

CDR3: AWKQGWDTEAF
D: TRBD1
V: TRBV30
J: TRBJ1-1

CDR3: ASSHPGMGGATIY
D: .
V: TRBV3-1
J: TRBJ1-3

CDR3: ASSLVLSRGEAF
D: .
V: TRBV5-1
J: TRBJ1-1

CDR3: AWSGGNTIY
D: .
V: TRBV30
J: TRBJ1-3

CDR3: ASGLGLRENEQY
D: TRBD2
V: TRBV12-3/TRBV12-4
J: TRBJ2-7

CDR3: ASSLGRRGRVGEQY
D: TRBD2
V: TRBV12-3/TRBV12-4
J: TRBJ2-7

CDR3: ASSLGRGLYGYT
D: .
V: TRBV12-3/TRBV12-4
J: TRBJ1-2

CDR3: ASSGMVGTGELF
D: .
V: TRBV6-4
J: TRBJ2-2

CDR3: ARRGGGGYSNQPQH
D: .
V: TRBV2
J: TRBJ1-5

CDR3: ASSPLRTGRLRLNTEAF
D: TRBD1
V: TRBV6-1
J: TRBJ1-1

CDR3: ASSSRGQGAYEQY
D: TRBD1
V: TRBV12-3/TRBV12-4
J: TRBJ2-7

CDR3: ASSQGQYHGYT
D: TRBD1
V: TRBV7-9
J: TRBJ1-2

CDR3: ASRGAGGDEQF
D: .
V: TRBV9
J: TRBJ2-1

CDR3: ASSTHGTVIEETQY
D: TRBD1
V: TRBV5-5
J: TRBJ2-5

CDR3: ASLKQGLSGYT
D: .
V: TRBV2
J: TRBJ1-2